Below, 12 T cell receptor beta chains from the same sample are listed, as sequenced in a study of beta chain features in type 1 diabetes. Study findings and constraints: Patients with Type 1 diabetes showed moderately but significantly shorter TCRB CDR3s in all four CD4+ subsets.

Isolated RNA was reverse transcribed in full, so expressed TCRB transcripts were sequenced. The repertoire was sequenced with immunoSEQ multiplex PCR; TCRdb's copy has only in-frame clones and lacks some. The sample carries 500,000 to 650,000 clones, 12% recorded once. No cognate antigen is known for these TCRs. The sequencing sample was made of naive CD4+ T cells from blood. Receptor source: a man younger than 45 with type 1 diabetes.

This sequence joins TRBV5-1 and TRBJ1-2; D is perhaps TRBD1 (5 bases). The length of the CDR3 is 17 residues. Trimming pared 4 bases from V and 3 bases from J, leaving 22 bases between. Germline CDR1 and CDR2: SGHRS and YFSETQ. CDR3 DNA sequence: TGCGCCAGCAGCGATCCACGGGACGGATTCACCCACTATGGCTACACCTTC. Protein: CASSDPRDGFTHYGYTF.

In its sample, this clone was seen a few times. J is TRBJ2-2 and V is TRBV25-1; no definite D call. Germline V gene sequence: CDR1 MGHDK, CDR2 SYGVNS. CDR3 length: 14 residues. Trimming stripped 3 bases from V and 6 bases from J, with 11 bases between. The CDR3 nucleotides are TGTGCCAGCAGTGAGCCGGAAACGGCCGGGGAGCTGTTTTTT. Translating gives CASSEPETAGELFF. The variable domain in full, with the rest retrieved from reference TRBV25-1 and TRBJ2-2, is EADIYQTPRYLVIGTGKKITLECSQTMGHDKMYWYQQDPGMELHLIHYSYGVNSTEKGDLSSESTVSRIRTEHFPLTLESARPSHTSQYLCASSEPETAGELFFGEGSRLTVL.

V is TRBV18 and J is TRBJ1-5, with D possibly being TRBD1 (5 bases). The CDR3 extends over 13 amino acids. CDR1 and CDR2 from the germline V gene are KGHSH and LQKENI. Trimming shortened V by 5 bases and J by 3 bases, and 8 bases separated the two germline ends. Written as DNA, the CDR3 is TGTGCCAGCTCATCGGGACCCAATCAGCCCCAGCATTTT. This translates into CASSSGPNQPQHF.

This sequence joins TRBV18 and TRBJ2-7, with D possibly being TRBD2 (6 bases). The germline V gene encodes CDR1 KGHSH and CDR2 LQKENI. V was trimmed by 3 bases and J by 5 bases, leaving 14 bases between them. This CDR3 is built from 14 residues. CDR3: CASSPGGLMNEQYF. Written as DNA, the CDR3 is TGTGCCAGCTCACCCGGAGGGTTAATGAACGAGCAGTACTTC.

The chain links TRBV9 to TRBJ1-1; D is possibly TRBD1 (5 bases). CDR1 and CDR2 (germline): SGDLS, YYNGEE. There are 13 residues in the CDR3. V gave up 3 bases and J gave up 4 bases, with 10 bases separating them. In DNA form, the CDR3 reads TGTGCCAGCAGCGCCCATCAGGGCACTGAAGCTTTCTTT. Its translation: CASSAHQGTEAFF.

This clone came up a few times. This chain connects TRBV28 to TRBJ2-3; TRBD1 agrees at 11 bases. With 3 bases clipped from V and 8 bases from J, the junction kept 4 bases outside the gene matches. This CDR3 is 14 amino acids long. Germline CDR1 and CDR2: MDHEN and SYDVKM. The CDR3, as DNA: TGTGCCAGCAGTTTGGGACAGGGGGTGGGTACGCAGTATTTT. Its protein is CASSLGQGVGTQYF.

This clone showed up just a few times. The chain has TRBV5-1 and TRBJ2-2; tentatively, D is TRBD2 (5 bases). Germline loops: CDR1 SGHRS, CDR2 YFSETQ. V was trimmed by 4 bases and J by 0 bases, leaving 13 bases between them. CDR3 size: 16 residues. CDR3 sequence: CASSPLVAPNTGELFF. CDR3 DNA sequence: TGCGCCAGCAGCCCTCTCGTAGCGCCGAACACCGGGGAGCTGTTTTTT.

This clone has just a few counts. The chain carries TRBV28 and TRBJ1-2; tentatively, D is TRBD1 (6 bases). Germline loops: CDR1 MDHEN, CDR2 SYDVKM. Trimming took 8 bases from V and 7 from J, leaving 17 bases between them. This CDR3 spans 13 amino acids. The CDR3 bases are TGTGCCAGCTCTGTCGTAGGACAGCGTGGCTACACCTTC. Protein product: CASSVVGQRGYTF.

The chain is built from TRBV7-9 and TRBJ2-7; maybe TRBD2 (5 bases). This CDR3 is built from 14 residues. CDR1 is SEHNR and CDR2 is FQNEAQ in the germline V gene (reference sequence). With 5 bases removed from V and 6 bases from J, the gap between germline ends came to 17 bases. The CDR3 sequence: CASSPRTGILEQYF. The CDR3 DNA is TGTGCCAGCAGCCCGCGGACGGGGATCCTCGAGCAGTACTTC.

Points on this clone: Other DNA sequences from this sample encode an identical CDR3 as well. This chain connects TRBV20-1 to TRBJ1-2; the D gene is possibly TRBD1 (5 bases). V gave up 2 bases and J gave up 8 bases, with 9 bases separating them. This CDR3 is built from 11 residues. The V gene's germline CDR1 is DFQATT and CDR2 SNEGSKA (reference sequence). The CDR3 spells CSARSGDGYTF. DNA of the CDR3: TGCAGTGCTAGAAGTGGGGACGGCTACACCTTC.

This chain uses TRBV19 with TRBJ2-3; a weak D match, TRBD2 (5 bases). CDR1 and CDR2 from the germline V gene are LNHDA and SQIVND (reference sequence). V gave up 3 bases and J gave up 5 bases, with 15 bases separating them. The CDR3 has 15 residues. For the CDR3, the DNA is TGTGCCAGTAGTATTCAAGGGCTAGCAGAAGATACGCAGTATTTT. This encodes CASSIQGLAEDTQYF.

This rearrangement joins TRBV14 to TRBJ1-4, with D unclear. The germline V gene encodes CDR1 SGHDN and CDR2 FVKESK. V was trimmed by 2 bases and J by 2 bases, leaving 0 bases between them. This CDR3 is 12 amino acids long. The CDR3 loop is CASSQTNEKLFF. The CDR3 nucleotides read TGTGCCAGCAGCCAAACTAATGAAAAACTGTTTTTT.